A single sample is the source of the 9 T cell receptor beta chains below, sequenced in a study of T-cell memory formation after mild COVID-19. MiXCR was run by TCRdb on the 5' RACE reads, yielding one entry per CDR3 protein. The sample lists around 430,000 distinct CDR3 sequences, approximately 15% occurring once. The sample was PBMCs or a T cell subset sorted from them (not recorded which). The receptors stem from a man aged 18 to 29 who had mild COVID-19 (a few samples of this study predate the infection). Cell type and time point are not known.

The chain is built from TRBV19 and TRBJ2-7; a possible D gene is TRBD2 (6 bases). CDR3 length: 15 amino acids. CDR1 is LNHDA, CDR2 SQIVND, per germline (reference sequence). V dropped 2 bases and J dropped 0 bases, with 11 bases sitting between them. CDR3 loop: CASSISGLSSYEQYF. CDR3 bases: TGTGCCAGTAGTATAAGCGGGCTTAGCTCCTACGAGCAGTACTTC.

The gene calls are TRBV9 and TRBJ2-1; D uncertain. V was cut by 0 bases and J by 0 bases, with 13 bases left in between. Germline V gene data show CDR1 as SGDLS and CDR2 as YYNGEE. The CDR3 runs to 17 residues. CDR3 nucleotides: TGTGCCAGCAGCGTAGGTGGTTCCTACAGCTCCTACAATGAGCAGTTCTTC. This encodes CASSVGGSYSSYNEQFF.

This sequence joins TRBV7-2 and TRBJ2-3; either TRBD1 or TRBD2 may fit D (5 bases each). CDR3 length equals 17 residues. Deletions cut 6 bases from V and 0 bases from J, with 19 bases between. The V gene's germline CDR1 is SGHTA and CDR2 FQGNSA. For the CDR3, the DNA is TGTGCCAGCAGATACCGGTCCCACGGGGCTAGCACAGATACGCAGTATTTT. Its translation: CASRYRSHGASTDTQYF.

This clonotype was counted many times. The rearrangement uses TRBV7-9 and TRBJ1-1; D is uncertain. From germline, CDR1 is SEHNR and CDR2 FQNEAQ (reference sequence). Between the trimmed V and J ends, which lost 5 bases and 5 bases, there was a span of 6 bases. There are 11 residues in the CDR3. The CDR3 DNA sequence: TGTGCCAGCAGCGCGTGGACTGAAGCTTTCTTT. It is translated as CASSAWTEAFF. Using reference TRBV7-9 and TRBJ1-1 for the parts outside the CDR3, the full variable domain is DTGVSQNPRHKITKRGQNVTFRCDPISEHNRLYWYRQTLGQGPEFLTYFQNEAQLEKSRLLSDRFSAERPKGSFSTLEIQRTEQGDSAMYLCASSAWTEAFFGQGTRLTVV.

This rearrangement joins TRBV5-4 to TRBJ2-1; D unresolved. V was shortened by 2 bases and J by 12 bases, with 12 bases between the two germline ends. Germline CDR1 is SGHNT and CDR2 is YYREEE (reference sequence). The CDR3 consists of 12 residues. CDR3 coding DNA: TGTGCCAGCAGCTTCTCGAGGCGCGGGCAGTTCTTC. Residues: CASSFSRRGQFF.

This clonotype showed up just a few times. V is TRBV7-9 and J is TRBJ2-5, with 7 bases lining up with TRBD2. CDR3 length equals 13 residues. CDR1 and CDR2 from the germline V gene are SEHNR and FQNEAQ (reference sequence). Trimming at V came to 5 bases and at J to 7 bases, leaving 7 bases not matched to a gene. This CDR3 is CASSALAAGTQYF. The DNA of the CDR3 is TGTGCCAGCAGCGCCCTAGCGGCGGGGACCCAGTACTTC.

This clonotype was detected a few times. The V gene is TRBV5-6, the J gene TRBJ1-3; D remains ambiguous. The CDR3 consists of 13 residues. Deletions cut 1 base from V and 3 bases from J, with 5 bases between. The germline gives CDR1 SGHDT, CDR2 YYEEEE. In nucleotides, the CDR3 is TGTGCCAGCAGCTTGCTCCTTGGAAACACCATATATTTT. It codes for CASSLLLGNTIYF. Full variable domain (outside the CDR3, taken from reference TRBV5-6 and TRBJ1-3): DAGVTQSPTHLIKTRGQQVTLRCSPKSGHDTVSWYQQALGQGPQFIFQYYEEEERQRGNFPDRFSGHQFPNYSSELNVNALLLGDSALYLCASSLLLGNTIYFGEGSWLTVV.

This clonotype was detected a few times. This chain uses TRBV6-2 or TRBV6-3 with TRBJ2-3; D unresolved. Trimming pared 2 bases from V and 4 bases from J, leaving 10 bases between. Per the germline V gene, CDR1 is MNHEY and CDR2 is SVGEGT. The CDR3 extends over 14 amino acids. CDR3 loop: CASSYRLVADTQYF. The CDR3 nucleotides read TGTGCCAGCAGTTACAGGCTAGTCGCAGATACGCAGTATTTT.

The chain links TRBV5-6 to TRBJ2-7; D might be TRBD1 (6 bases). This CDR3 region has 12 residues. CDR1 and CDR2 (germline): SGHDT, YYEEEE. V lost 3 bases, J lost 6 bases, and 10 bases lay in between. The chain's CDR3 is CASSSTGTEQYV. CDR3 nucleotides: TGTGCCAGCAGCTCGACAGGAACCGAGCAGTACGTC.